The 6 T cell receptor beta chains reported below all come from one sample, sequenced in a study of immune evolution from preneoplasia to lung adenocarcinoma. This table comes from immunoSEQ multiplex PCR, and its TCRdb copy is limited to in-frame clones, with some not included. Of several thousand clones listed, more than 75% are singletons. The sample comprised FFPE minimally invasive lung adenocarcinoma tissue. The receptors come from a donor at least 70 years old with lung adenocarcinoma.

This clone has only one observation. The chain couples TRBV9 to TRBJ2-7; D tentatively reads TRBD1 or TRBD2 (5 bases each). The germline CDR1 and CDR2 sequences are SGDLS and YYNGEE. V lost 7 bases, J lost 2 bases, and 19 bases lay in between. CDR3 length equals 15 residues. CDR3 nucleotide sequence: TGTGCCAGCGCTCCGCCTAGGGACCTGCCCTACGAGCAGTACTTC. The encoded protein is CASAPPRDLPYEQYF.

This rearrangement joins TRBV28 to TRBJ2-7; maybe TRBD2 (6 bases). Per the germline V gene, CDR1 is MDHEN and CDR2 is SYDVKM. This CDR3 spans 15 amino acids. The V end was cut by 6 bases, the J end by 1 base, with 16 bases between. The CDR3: CASREPGLKSYEQYF. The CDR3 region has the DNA TGTGCCAGCAGGGAACCGGGACTGAAGTCCTACGAGCAGTACTTC.

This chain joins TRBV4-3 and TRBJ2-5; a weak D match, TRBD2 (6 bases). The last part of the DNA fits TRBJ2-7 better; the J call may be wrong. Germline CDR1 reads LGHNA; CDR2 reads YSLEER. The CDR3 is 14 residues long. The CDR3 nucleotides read TGCGCCAGCAGCCAAGATTCTAGGGACTTCGAGCAGTACTTC. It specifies CASSQDSRDFEQYF.

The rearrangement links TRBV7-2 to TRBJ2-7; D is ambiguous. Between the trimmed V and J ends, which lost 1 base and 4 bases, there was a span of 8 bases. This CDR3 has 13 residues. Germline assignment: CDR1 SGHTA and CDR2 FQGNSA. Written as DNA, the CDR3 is TGTGCCAGCAGCTTAGATCGAACTTACGAGCAGTACTTC. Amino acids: CASSLDRTYEQYF.

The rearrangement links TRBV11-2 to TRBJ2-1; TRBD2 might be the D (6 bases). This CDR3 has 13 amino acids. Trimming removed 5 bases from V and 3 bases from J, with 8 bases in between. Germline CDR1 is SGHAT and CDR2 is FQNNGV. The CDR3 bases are TGTGCCAGCAGCCCCGGGAGCTACAATGAGCAGTTCTTC. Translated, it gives CASSPGSYNEQFF.

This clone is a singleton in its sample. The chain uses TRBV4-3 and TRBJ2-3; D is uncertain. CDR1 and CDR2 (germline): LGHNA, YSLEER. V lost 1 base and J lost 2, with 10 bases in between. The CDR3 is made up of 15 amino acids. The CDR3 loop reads CASSQGFGVTDTQYF. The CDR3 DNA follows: TGCGCCAGCAGCCAAGGATTTGGGGTCACAGATACGCAGTATTTT.